The present T cell receptor beta chain was sequenced within a study of blood T cells in healthy people across ages. Deletions cut 3 bases from V and 1 base from J, with 12 bases between. The CDR3 totals 14 residues. From germline, CDR1 is SQVTM and CDR2 ANQGSEA. Note on this clonotype: The target antigen is unknown.

Overall study findings and caveats: Any changes in expanded clonotypes were possibly confounded, as donor CMV status remained unknown.

The use of a sample-barcoded 5' primer and a J-beta primer mix characterized a second PCR of about 7 to 12 cycles. TCRdb re-analysed the 5' RACE reads in MiXCR, keeping a single row per CDR3 protein. The data contain 1,300,000 or so distinct CDR3 sequences, roughly 64% of them seen just once; the ten biggest clones take up roughly 7%. Sequenced sample: blood. This clonotype was obtained from a man aged 18-30 years in good health. This chain joins TRBV29-1 and TRBJ1-2; tentatively, D is TRBD1 (5 bases). Here the CDR3 reads CSVDGGALNYGYTF. Written as DNA, the CDR3 is TGCAGCGTTGATGGAGGGGCCCTTAACTATGGCTACACCTTC. Filled out from reference TRBV29-1 and TRBJ1-2, the complete variable domain reads SAVISQKPSRDICQRGTSLTIQCQVDSQVTMMFWYRQQPGQSLTLIATANQGSEATYESGFVIDKFPISRPNLTFSTLTVSNMSPEDSSIYLCSVDGGALNYGYTFGSGTRLTVV.